One and the same sample provided the 25 T cell receptor beta chains below, sequenced in a study of blood T cell repertoires in COVID-19 (dated by TCRdb to about 2020). Library preparation was by the immunoSEQ multiplex PCR assay. TCRdb limited this immuneACCESS table to in-frame rearrangements with V and J called. A share of clones is missing; checked studies link under half to unresolved V genes, and the rest is unexplained. Present in this sample are some 20,000 clones, roughly 91% of which were seen just once. The ten biggest clones cover roughly 6.6% of the sample. Sample: peripheral blood. The source of these receptors is a human donor in a cohort sampled during active COVID-19.

This chain connects TRBV5-1 to TRBJ2-5, with 10 bases aligning to TRBD2. V was pared by 5 bases and J by 2 bases, with 0 bases of the junction left unmatched. This CDR3 has 13 residues. Germline V gives CDR1 SGHRS, CDR2 YFSETQ. This CDR3 is CASRLAGQETQYF. The DNA of the CDR3 is TGCGCCAGCAGACTAGCGGGACAAGAGACCCAGTACTTC.

This sequence joins TRBV30 and TRBJ2-3; D possibly corresponds to TRBD1 (5 bases). The CDR3 has 13 amino acids. V was clipped by 7 bases and J by 3 bases, with 14 bases between them. Looked up from germline, CDR1 is GTSNPN and CDR2 is SVGIG (reference sequence). This CDR3 is CAYQGPFTDTQYF. In DNA form, the CDR3 reads TGTGCCTATCAGGGTCCGTTTACAGATACGCAGTATTTT.

The chain links TRBV15 to TRBJ1-4, with 10 positions matching TRBD1. CDR3 length: 18 residues. Unmatched junction bases numbered 8, after V lost 1 base and J lost 3 bases. The germline CDR1 and CDR2 sequences are LNHNV and YYDKDF (reference sequence). The CDR3, as DNA: TGTGCCACCAGCAGAGGTCGGGACAGGGGAGCCCCTAATGAAAAACTGTTTTTT. Its protein is CATSRGRDRGAPNEKLFF.

This chain links TRBV5-5 with TRBJ2-3, with 7 bases identical to TRBD1. The CDR3 contains 15 residues. Germline V gene data show CDR1 as SGHKS and CDR2 as YYEKEE (reference sequence). The V segment lost 2 bases and the J segment 6 bases; nucleotides outside the gene matches: 9. The CDR3: CASSFLEGAFDTQYF. The CDR3 region has the DNA TGTGCCAGCAGCTTCTTAGAGGGGGCGTTTGATACGCAGTATTTT. Looking up the rest from reference TRBV5-5 and TRBJ2-3 gives the full variable domain: DAGVTQSPTHLIKTRGQQVTLRCSPISGHKSVSWYQQVLGQGPQFIFQYYEKEERGRGNFPDRFSARQFPNYSSELNVNALLLGDSALYLCASSFLEGAFDTQYFGPGTRLTVL.

The genes are TRBV4-2 and TRBJ2-1; D is perhaps TRBD1 (6 bases). V was trimmed by 1 base and J by 4 bases, leaving 14 bases between them. The CDR3 runs 16 residues. The V gene's germline CDR1 is LGHNA and CDR2 YNFKEQ. CDR3 sequence: CASSQGPGTKYNEQFF. CDR3 bases: TGTGCCAGCAGCCAAGGGCCCGGGACAAAGTACAATGAGCAGTTCTTC.

The V call is TRBV19, the J call TRBJ2-5; 7 bases are a match to TRBD1. The trim removed 7 bases at V and 3 bases at J, leaving 8 bases unmatched. Per germline, CDR1 LNHDA and CDR2 SQIVND (reference sequence). CDR3 length: 14 amino acids. The CDR3 nucleotides are TGTGCCAGTAAGGACAGGTCCCTTGAAGAGACCCAGTACTTC. It encodes CASKDRSLEETQYF. The variable domain in full, completed from reference TRBV19 and TRBJ2-5, reads DGGITQSPKYLFRKEGQNVTLSCEQNLNHDAMYWYRQDPGQGLRLIYYSQIVNDFQKGDIAEGYSVSREKKESFPLTVTSAQKNPTAFYLCASKDRSLEETQYFGPGTRLLVL.

CDR3 region: CASSLLPGQPQHF. CDR3 nucleotides: TGTGCCAGCAGCTTACTTCCGGGTCAGCCCCAGCATTTT. The chain is built from TRBV7-9 and TRBJ1-5, with D unclear. Germline lookup yields CDR1 SEHNR and CDR2 FQNEAQ (reference sequence). This CDR3 has 13 amino acids. Trimming took 2 bases from V and 6 from J, leaving 8 bases between them. Using reference TRBV7-9 and TRBJ1-5 for the parts outside the CDR3, the full variable domain is DTGVSQNPRHKITKRGQNVTFRCDPISEHNRLYWYRQTLGQGPEFLTYFQNEAQLEKSRLLSDRFSAERPKGSFSTLEIQRTEQGDSAMYLCASSLLPGQPQHFGDGTRLSIL.

The chain is built from TRBV19 and TRBJ1-5; maybe TRBD1 (5 bases). The CDR3 extends over 17 amino acids. Germline CDR1 LNHDA, CDR2 SQIVND (reference sequence). V dropped 2 bases and J dropped 2 bases, with 16 bases sitting between them. The CDR3 region has the DNA TGTGCCAGTAGTATAAGCAGGGAATTGGGTCGCAATCAGCCCCAGCATTTT. Protein sequence: CASSISRELGRNQPQHF.

The chain is built from TRBV3-1 (or the pseudogene TRBV3-2) and TRBJ1-1; D is possibly TRBD1 (6 bases). The CDR3 totals 13 residues. Germline V gene lookup returns CDR1 LGHDT and CDR2 YNNKEL (reference sequence). Trimming took 2 bases from V and 9 from J, leaving 13 bases between them. The CDR3 region is CASSQKGQGQAFF. DNA for the CDR3: TGTGCCAGCAGCCAAAAGGGGCAGGGGCAAGCTTTCTTT.

The chain carries TRBV27 and TRBJ1-4; D is undetermined. Trimming left V 3 bases short and J 0 bases short, with 17 bases between. The CDR3 sequence is 18 residues long. CDR1 is MNHEY, CDR2 SMNVEV, per germline (reference sequence). The CDR3 DNA reads TGTGCCAGCAGTTTGCGCGCGTTCAGGATTTCAACTAATGAAAAACTGTTTTTT. Translating it yields CASSLRAFRISTNEKLFF.

V gene TRBV11-3 combines with J gene TRBJ2-7; D is unresolved. The CDR3 sequence is 13 residues long. Germline V lookup: CDR1 SGHNT, CDR2 YENEEA. Trimming cost V 1 base and J 1 base, with 5 bases left between them. The CDR3 protein is CASSLGGSYEQYF. CDR3 DNA sequence: TGTGCCAGCAGCTTAGGAGGTTCCTACGAGCAGTACTTC.

The table lists this clone with a few counts. The junction departs from the called germline gene at one end, perhaps through a read error. The CDR3 DNA follows: TGCAGCGTTGAAGATAATATGGCTGCCTACAAGGGGGTCTTC. This translates into CSVEDNMAAYKGVF. The rearrangement links TRBV29-1 to TRBJ2-1, with D possibly TRBD1 on 6 matching bases. The germline gives CDR1 SQVTM, CDR2 ANQGSEA. CDR3 length: 14 residues.

This chain links TRBV4-2 with TRBJ2-2; the D gene is possibly TRBD2 (5 bases). Germline-derived CDR1 and CDR2 are LGHNA and YNFKEQ. This CDR3 has 17 residues. The V end was cut by 4 bases, the J end by 2 bases, with 17 bases between. The CDR3 nucleotides are TGTGCCAGCAGCCGCTACGGACTCTATTCCAACACCGGGGAGCTGTTTTTT. This gives the protein CASSRYGLYSNTGELFF.

This clone was picked up a small number of times. The rearrangement uses TRBV18 and TRBJ2-1, with 8 nucleotides matching TRBD1. Trimming removed 3 bases from V and 5 bases from J; junction bases left unmatched: 3. Per the germline V gene, CDR1 is KGHSH and CDR2 is LQKENI. This CDR3 spans 14 amino acids. CDR3 coding DNA: TGTGCCAGCTCACCCGAGACAGGGGACAATGAGCAGTTCTTC. Its translation is CASSPETGDNEQFF. Supplemented by reference TRBV18 and TRBJ2-1, the full variable domain reads NAGVMQNPRHLVRRRGQEARLRCSPMKGHSHVYWYRQLPEEGLKFMVYLQKENIIDESGMPKERFSAEFPKEGPSILRIQQVVRGDSAAYFCASSPETGDNEQFFGPGTRLTVL.

The chain recombines TRBV6-2 or TRBV6-3 with TRBJ2-3; 8 positions agree with TRBD2. This CDR3 has 17 residues. CDR1 MNHEY and CDR2 SVGEGT come from the germline V gene. The V gene end was trimmed by 2 bases and the J gene end by 6 bases; junction bases not matched to a gene: 13. CDR3 nucleotides: TGTGCCAGCAGTTACAGCCCCGGGGGGGCCTCGATGGATACGCAGTATTTT. Amino acids: CASSYSPGGASMDTQYF.

The CDR3 sequence: CASSYLSGGGWEPQHF. Written as DNA, the CDR3 is TGTGCCAGCAGTTACTTGTCCGGGGGAGGTTGGGAGCCCCAGCATTTT. This sequence joins TRBV6-2 or TRBV6-3 and TRBJ1-5; tentatively, D is TRBD1 (5 bases). This CDR3 spans 16 amino acids. Trimming shortened V by 1 base and J by 8 bases, and 18 bases separated the two germline ends. Per the germline V gene, CDR1 is MNHEY and CDR2 is SVGEGT.

This chain connects TRBV4-1 to TRBJ1-1; 8 bases fit TRBD1. This CDR3 is 14 amino acids long. Trimming at V came to 3 bases and at J to 1 base, leaving 1 base not matched to a gene. CDR1 MGHRA and CDR2 YSYEKL come from the germline V gene. The CDR3: CASSQDRANTEAFF. The CDR3 DNA is TGCGCCAGCAGCCAGGACAGGGCGAACACTGAAGCTTTCTTT.

This chain uses TRBV11-3 with TRBJ1-1; D remains unclear. V was cut by 4 bases and J by 0 bases, with 12 bases left in between. The CDR3 totals 15 residues. Germline lookup yields CDR1 SGHNT and CDR2 YENEEA. The CDR3 bases are TGTGCCAGCAGCTCCCGACACACCATGAACACTGAAGCTTTCTTT. Residues: CASSSRHTMNTEAFF.

The V gene is TRBV7-9, the J gene TRBJ1-5; 10 nucleotides agree with TRBD1. Germline CDR1 is SEHNR and CDR2 is FQNEAQ (reference sequence). This CDR3 is built from 14 residues. Trimming took 5 bases from V and 7 from J; bases not matched to a gene: 5. The CDR3 loop reads CASSGTGDGQPQHF. CDR3 coding DNA: TGTGCCAGCAGCGGGACAGGGGATGGGCAGCCCCAGCATTTT.

In its sample, this clone was seen once. CDR3 DNA: TGTGCCAGCAGGGCGCGGGACAGCCAAGAGACCCAGTACTTC. It yields the protein CASRARDSQETQYF. The chain couples TRBV11-3 to TRBJ2-5, with D possibly TRBD1 on 7 matching bases. Germline V gene data show CDR1 as SGHNT and CDR2 as YENEEA. CDR3 length: 14 residues. The V gene lost 6 bases and the J gene lost 1 base, with 12 bases spanning the gap.

The rearrangement links TRBV5-6 to TRBJ1-5; D may be TRBD1 (5 bases). The CDR3 is 15 amino acids. From germline, CDR1 is SGHDT and CDR2 YYEEEE. Trimming removed 1 base from V and 0 bases from J, with 8 bases in between. As DNA, the CDR3 is TGTGCCAGCAGCTTGATGACAGATAGCAATCAGCCCCAGCATTTT. Its protein is CASSLMTDSNQPQHF.

A few counts support this clone. The chain couples TRBV19 to TRBJ2-6, with 9 positions matching TRBD1. V was pared by 9 bases and J by 2 bases, with 11 bases of the junction left unmatched. Germline CDR1 reads LNHDA; CDR2 reads SQIVND (reference sequence). This CDR3 has 17 amino acids. In DNA form, the CDR3 reads TGTGCCAGCCTCAGGGGGACAGGGATACCTGGGGCCAACGTCCTGACTTTC. This codes for CASLRGTGIPGANVLTF.

The rearrangement uses TRBV2 and TRBJ2-6; 9 bases are a match to TRBD2. In germline, CDR1 is SNHLY, CDR2 FYNNEI. Trimming removed 8 bases from V and 4 bases from J; junction bases left unmatched: 24. This CDR3 is 21 amino acids long. CDR3 in amino acids: CASSKGGGRARLQSGANVLTF. In nucleotides, the CDR3 is TGTGCCAGCTCAAAAGGTGGCGGGAGGGCCAGACTCCAGTCAGGGGCCAACGTCCTGACTTTC.

The gene calls are TRBV7-8 and TRBJ2-1; 7 nucleotides line up with TRBD1. This CDR3 has 16 amino acids. CDR1 and CDR2 (germline): SGHVS, FQNEAQ. V shed 5 bases, J shed 6 bases, and the junction held 13 bases outside the gene matches. The CDR3 spells CASSPGTAKTFNEQFF. The CDR3, as DNA: TGTGCCAGCAGCCCAGGGACAGCCAAAACCTTCAATGAGCAGTTCTTC.

The gene calls are TRBV5-3 and TRBJ1-1; D possibly corresponds to TRBD1 (6 bases). TRBV5-3 is given ORF status, its function remaining uncertain. Trimming shortened V by 3 bases and J by 4 bases, and 13 bases separated the two germline ends. CDR3 length: 14 residues. The CDR3 is CARSCTGFGTEAFF. As DNA, the CDR3 is TGTGCCAGAAGCTGCACAGGGTTTGGCACTGAAGCTTTCTTT.